The 24 T cell receptor beta chains below were found in one sample sequenced in a study of PD-L1 blockade in urothelial cancer. The protocol was immunoSEQ multiplex PCR, while the TCRdb copy is restricted to in-frame clones and leaves out a portion. The sample has about 45,000 clones; around 82% are singletons. The time point: peripheral blood 6 weeks after treatment start. The material was PBMCs, obtained around atezolizumab (anti-PD-L1) treatment. The receptors shown here come from a man in his 60s with urothelial cancer.

The chain carries TRBV20-1 and TRBJ2-7; D gene ambiguous. Deletions cut 1 base from V and 5 bases from J, with 6 bases between. Germline V gene sequence: CDR1 DFQATT, CDR2 SNEGSKA (reference sequence). This CDR3 region has 11 residues. The CDR3 loop reads CSARVANEQYF. In DNA form, the CDR3 reads TGCAGTGCTAGAGTGGCAAACGAGCAGTACTTC.

The rearrangement uses TRBV19 and TRBJ1-1; D perhaps matches TRBD1 (5 bases). The CDR3 runs 15 residues. The V gene's germline CDR1 is LNHDA and CDR2 SQIVND (reference sequence). The ends were cut back, 7 bases at V and 5 bases at J, with 20 bases in the middle. CDR3 sequence (DNA): TGTGCCAGTACCCCCGTACGGGAGGGGAGGACTGAAGCTTTCTTT. Amino acids: CASTPVREGRTEAFF.

The chain combines TRBV28 with TRBJ2-2; D might be TRBD1 (5 bases). CDR3 length: 15 amino acids. The V end was cut by 6 bases, the J end by 2 bases, with 13 bases between. Per the germline V gene, CDR1 is MDHEN and CDR2 is SYDVKM. CDR3 amino acids: CASRVSRANTGELFF. In DNA form, the CDR3 reads TGTGCCAGCAGAGTAAGCAGGGCCAACACCGGGGAGCTGTTTTTT. Drawing the rest from reference TRBV28 and TRBJ2-2, the complete variable domain is DVKVTQSSRYLVKRTGEKVFLECVQDMDHENMFWYRQDPGLGLRLIYFSYDVKMKEKGDIPEGYSVSREKKERFSLILESASTNQTSMYLCASRVSRANTGELFFGEGSRLTVL.

The chain is built from TRBV7-5 and TRBJ2-1; no check of the table's D call, TRBD2, against the DNA was made. TRBV7-5 represents a pseudogene. CDR3 length: 15 residues. The CDR3 DNA is TGTGCCAGAAGCATAACTAGCGGCTCCTACAATGAGCAGTTCTTC. Amino acids: CARSITSGSYNEQFF.

The chain links TRBV2 to TRBJ1-1, with D perhaps TRBD1 (6 bases). Germline V CDR1 and CDR2: SNHLY, FYNNEI. This CDR3 contains 13 residues. V was pared by 9 bases and J by 5 bases, with 16 bases between. The DNA of the CDR3 is TGTGCCAGTTGGCTGTCAGGGGATACTGAAGCTTTCTTT. Translated: CASWLSGDTEAFF.

The rearrangement joins TRBV28 to TRBJ2-3; D possibly corresponds to TRBD1 (6 bases). Germline V gene lookup returns CDR1 MDHEN and CDR2 SYDVKM. The V and J ends lost 6 bases and 0 bases respectively, with 13 bases between them. The CDR3 is made up of 15 amino acids. The CDR3 sequence: CASRGTGTSTDTQYF. As DNA, the CDR3 is TGTGCCAGCAGGGGCACGGGGACAAGCACAGATACGCAGTATTTT.

This clone was counted a few times. The rearrangement links TRBV19 to TRBJ2-7, with 7 nucleotides matching TRBD1. V shed 6 bases and J 1 base; nucleotides not matched to a gene: 6. This CDR3 contains 14 residues. CDR1 and CDR2 (germline): LNHDA, SQIVND (reference sequence). CDR3 residues: CASRSDRASYEQYF. The CDR3 DNA sequence: TGTGCCAGTAGATCTGACAGGGCGTCCTACGAGCAGTACTTC.

This chain uses TRBV7-9 with TRBJ2-1; the D is unclear. Germline lookup yields CDR1 SEHNR and CDR2 FQNEAQ (reference sequence). Trimming took off 1 base at V and 2 bases at J, with 12 bases between the two ends. The CDR3 is 16 amino acids. CDR3: CASSLGPAAAYNEQFF. The CDR3 DNA reads as TGTGCCAGCAGCTTAGGGCCGGCGGCGGCCTACAATGAGCAGTTCTTC.

This chain joins TRBV2 and TRBJ2-5, with D uncertain. Germline CDR1 is SNHLY and CDR2 is FYNNEI. The CDR3 runs 12 residues. V lost 4 bases and J lost 4, with 7 bases in between. The DNA for the CDR3 is TGTGCCAGCAGTGGCGGTGGAGAGACCCAGTACTTC. This codes for CASSGGGETQYF.

The chain joins TRBV2 to TRBJ1-6, with 9 bases lining up with TRBD1. CDR1 and CDR2 (germline): SNHLY, FYNNEI. This CDR3 contains 15 residues. V shed 7 bases and J 5 bases; nucleotides not matched to a gene: 6. The CDR3 DNA reads TGTGCCAGCACCTCGGGACAGGGAGATAATTCACCCCTCCACTTT. Its translation is CASTSGQGDNSPLHF.

The chain is built from TRBV27 and TRBJ2-7; TRBD2 matches 13 bases. V shed 3 bases and J 3 bases; nucleotides not matched to a gene: 5. CDR1 and CDR2 (germline): MNHEY, SMNVEV (reference sequence). The CDR3 contains 16 residues. The CDR3 DNA sequence: TGTGCCAGCAGTTTGACTAGCGGGGGGTCTATCTACGAGCAGTACTTC. Translating it yields CASSLTSGGSIYEQYF.

The chain links TRBV7-9 to TRBJ1-2; TRBD1 matches 10 bases. The junction had 4 bases not matched to a gene; V was cut back by 5 bases and J by 4 bases. The germline V gene has CDR1 SEHNR and CDR2 FQNEAQ (reference sequence). The CDR3 runs 14 residues. In DNA form, the CDR3 reads TGTGCCAGCAGCACAGGGACAGGGGCCTATGGCTACACCTTC. Amino acids: CASSTGTGAYGYTF.

Ten or more counts support this clone. The chain carries TRBV15 and TRBJ1-4, with a possible D match to TRBD1 (6 bases). V lost 1 base and J lost 3, with 18 bases in between. From germline, CDR1 is LNHNV and CDR2 YYDKDF (reference sequence). This CDR3 has 18 amino acids. The chain's CDR3 is CATSRVSETGNPNEKLFF. The CDR3 DNA follows: TGTGCCACCAGCAGAGTCTCGGAAACAGGGAACCCTAATGAAAAACTGTTTTTT. The complete variable domain, with remaining parts taken from reference TRBV15 and TRBJ1-4, reads DAMVIQNPRYQVTQFGKPVTLSCSQTLNHNVMYWYQQKSSQAPKLLFHYYDKDFNNEADTPDNFQSRRPNTSFCFLDIRSPGLGDTAMYLCATSRVSETGNPNEKLFFGSGTQLSVL.

The rearrangement links TRBV6-4 to TRBJ2-7, with 10 bases lining up with TRBD2. V shed 2 bases, J shed 2 bases, and the junction held 6 bases outside the gene matches. The CDR3 is made up of 16 amino acids. Germline V lookup: CDR1 MRHNA, CDR2 SNTAGT. The CDR3: CASSDPKLAGTYEQYF. The CDR3, as DNA: TGTGCCAGCAGTGACCCCAAACTAGCGGGGACCTACGAGCAGTACTTC.

The rearrangement links TRBV29-1 to TRBJ2-5; maybe TRBD2 (6 bases). This CDR3 has 15 residues. CDR1 is SQVTM, CDR2 ANQGSEA, per germline. V lost 4 bases to trimming and J lost 2 bases, with 17 bases between them. CDR3 DNA: TGCAGCGTTGTTGGGCGGGGTGGCAGGCAAGAGACCCAGTACTTC. As protein: CSVVGRGGRQETQYF. Complete variable domain (other parts from reference TRBV29-1 and TRBJ2-5): SAVISQKPSRDICQRGTSLTIQCQVDSQVTMMFWYRQQPGQSLTLIATANQGSEATYESGFVIDKFPISRPNLTFSTLTVSNMSPEDSSIYLCSVVGRGGRQETQYFGPGTRLLVL.

The chain carries TRBV10-3 and TRBJ2-5, with TRBD2 matching 10 bases. Germline CDR1 ENHRY, CDR2 SYGVKD. The CDR3 loop spans 14 amino acids. V gave up 10 bases and J gave up 5 bases; unmatched junction bases: 10. For the CDR3, the DNA is TGTGCCACGGAAAGCGGGAGGGCCGGGGAGACCCAGTACTTC. Translation gives CATESGRAGETQYF.

The V call is TRBV5-1, the J call TRBJ2-7, with TRBD1 identical over 8 bases. The CDR3 runs to 12 residues. The ends lost 6 bases at V and 5 bases at J; junction bases unmatched: 4. Germline V lookup: CDR1 SGHRS, CDR2 YFSETQ. The CDR3 loop reads CASTLDRDEQYF. The CDR3 DNA reads TGCGCCAGCACCCTGGACAGGGACGAGCAGTACTTC.

This clone occurred a few times. The chain carries TRBV19 and TRBJ2-3, with 10 bases that match TRBD2. The germline V gene encodes CDR1 LNHDA and CDR2 SQIVND (reference sequence). V lost 5 bases, J lost 5 bases, and 10 bases stayed unmatched. The CDR3 sequence is 16 residues long. CDR3 region: CASSPLAGGRGDTQYF. In DNA, the CDR3 is TGTGCCAGTAGTCCTTTAGCGGGAGGCCGGGGAGATACGCAGTATTTT.

The J gene is TRBJ1-2, the V gene TRBV2, with unresolved D. CDR1 SNHLY and CDR2 FYNNEI come from the germline V gene. The CDR3 runs 13 residues. V was clipped by 1 base and J by 6 bases, with 9 bases between them. The CDR3 DNA reads as TGTGCCAGCAGTGAAGTCGCGGGGAATGGCTACACCTTC. This translates into CASSEVAGNGYTF.

The V gene is TRBV5-6, the J gene TRBJ1-2, with no clear D. Trimming left V 0 bases short and J 3 bases short, with 6 bases between. From germline, CDR1 is SGHDT and CDR2 YYEEEE. CDR3 length: 13 amino acids. CDR3 region: CASSLDGDYGYTF. The CDR3 region has the DNA TGTGCCAGCAGCTTGGACGGGGACTATGGCTACACCTTC.

The chain combines TRBV6-5 with TRBJ1-1, with 7 bases aligning to TRBD1. CDR1 and CDR2 from the germline V gene are MNHEY and SVGAGI. The length of the CDR3 is 15 residues. With V trimmed by 6 bases and J by 2 bases, 9 bases remained unmatched. In DNA form, the CDR3 reads TGTGCCAGCAGCTCCCCAGGGGGTGCCAACACTGAAGCTTTCTTT. The encoded protein is CASSSPGGANTEAFF.

Comments on this clone: Other DNA sequences within the sample encode an identical CDR3. The chain carries TRBV28 and TRBJ2-3; tentatively, D is TRBD2 (5 bases). V gave up 5 bases and J gave up 0 bases, with 6 bases separating them. The CDR3 length is 13 residues. The germline V gene has CDR1 MDHEN and CDR2 SYDVKM. CDR3 region: CASSSGSTDTQYF. The CDR3 DNA reads TGTGCCAGCAGTAGCGGAAGCACAGATACGCAGTATTTT.

The chain combines TRBV28 with TRBJ2-7; TRBD2 agrees at 7 bases. There are 14 residues in the CDR3. Losses at the gene ends were 4 bases for V and 6 bases for J; bases not matched to a gene: 9. Germline values: CDR1 MDHEN, CDR2 SYDVKM. DNA for the CDR3: TGTGCCAGCAGTTCAGGACTAGTCTCTCTCGAGCAGTACTTC. Its translation is CASSSGLVSLEQYF.

The chain combines TRBV20-1 with TRBJ1-1; D unresolved. V was shortened by 5 bases and J by 5 bases, with 9 bases between the two germline ends. Germline V CDR1 and CDR2: DFQATT, SNEGSKA (reference sequence). The CDR3 contains 11 residues. This CDR3 is CSAHYGTEAFF. The CDR3 DNA reads TGCAGTGCTCATTACGGGACTGAAGCTTTCTTT.